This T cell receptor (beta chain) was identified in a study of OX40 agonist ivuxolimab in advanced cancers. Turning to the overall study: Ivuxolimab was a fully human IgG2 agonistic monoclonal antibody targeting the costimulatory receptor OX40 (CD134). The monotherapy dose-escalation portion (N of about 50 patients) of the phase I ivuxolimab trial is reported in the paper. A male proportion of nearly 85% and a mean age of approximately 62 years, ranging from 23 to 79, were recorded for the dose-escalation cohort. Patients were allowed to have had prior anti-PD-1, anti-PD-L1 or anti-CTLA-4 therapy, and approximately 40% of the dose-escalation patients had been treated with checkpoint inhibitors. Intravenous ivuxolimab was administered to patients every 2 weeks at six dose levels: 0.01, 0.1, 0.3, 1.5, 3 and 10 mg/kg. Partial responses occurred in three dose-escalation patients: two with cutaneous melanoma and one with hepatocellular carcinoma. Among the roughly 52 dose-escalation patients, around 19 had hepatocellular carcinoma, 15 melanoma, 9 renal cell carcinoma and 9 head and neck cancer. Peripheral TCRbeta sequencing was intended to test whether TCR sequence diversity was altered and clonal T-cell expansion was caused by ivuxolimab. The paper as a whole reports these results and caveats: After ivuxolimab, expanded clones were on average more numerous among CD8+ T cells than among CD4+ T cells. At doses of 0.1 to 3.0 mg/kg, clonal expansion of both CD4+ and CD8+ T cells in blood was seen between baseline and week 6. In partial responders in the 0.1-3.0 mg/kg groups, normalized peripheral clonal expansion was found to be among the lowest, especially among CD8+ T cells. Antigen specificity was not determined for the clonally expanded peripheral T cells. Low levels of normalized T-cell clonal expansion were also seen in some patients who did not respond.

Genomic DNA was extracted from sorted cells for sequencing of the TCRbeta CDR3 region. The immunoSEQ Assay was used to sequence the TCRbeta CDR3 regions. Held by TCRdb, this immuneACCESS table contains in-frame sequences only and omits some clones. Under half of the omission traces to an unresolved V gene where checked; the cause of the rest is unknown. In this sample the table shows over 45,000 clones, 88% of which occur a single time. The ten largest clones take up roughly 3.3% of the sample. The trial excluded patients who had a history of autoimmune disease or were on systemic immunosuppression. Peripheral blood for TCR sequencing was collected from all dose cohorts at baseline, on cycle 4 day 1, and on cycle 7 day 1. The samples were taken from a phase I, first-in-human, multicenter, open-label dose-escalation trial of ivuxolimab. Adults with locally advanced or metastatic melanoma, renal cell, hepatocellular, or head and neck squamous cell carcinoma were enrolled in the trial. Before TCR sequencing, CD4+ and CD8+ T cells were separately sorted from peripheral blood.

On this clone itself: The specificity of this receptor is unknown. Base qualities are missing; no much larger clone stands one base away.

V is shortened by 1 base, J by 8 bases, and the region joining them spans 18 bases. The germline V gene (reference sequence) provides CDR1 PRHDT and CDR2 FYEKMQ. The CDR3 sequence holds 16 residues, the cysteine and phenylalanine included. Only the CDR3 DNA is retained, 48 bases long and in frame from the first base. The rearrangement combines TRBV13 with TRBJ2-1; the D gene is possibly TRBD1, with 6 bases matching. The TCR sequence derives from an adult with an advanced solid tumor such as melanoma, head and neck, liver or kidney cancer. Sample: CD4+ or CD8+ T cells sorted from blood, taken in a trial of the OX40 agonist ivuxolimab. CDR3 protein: CASSLVGAGVLDEQFF. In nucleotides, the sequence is TGTGCCAGCAGCTTAGTGGGGGCTGGGGTTTTGGATGAGCAGTTCTTC.